The 30 T cell receptor beta chains listed next were all sequenced from one sample in a study of blood T cell repertoires in COVID-19. Some clones are missing from TCRdb's copy, which holds only in-frame ones; the method was immunoSEQ multiplex PCR. The data contain 360,000 or so clones, approximately 84% of them singletons. Source material: PBMCs or T cells enriched from blood (not recorded which). The receptors were sampled from a woman aged 25 to 39 who had recovered from COVID-19.

This clone appeared a single time. The gene calls are TRBV3-1 (or the pseudogene TRBV3-2) and TRBJ2-4; 8 nucleotides align to TRBD1. Germline CDR1 and CDR2: LGHDT and YNNKEL (reference sequence). V was clipped by 4 bases and J by 0 bases; unmatched bases: 5. CDR3 size: 16 residues. The chain's CDR3 is CASSPRQGLAKNIQYF. The DNA for the CDR3 is TGTGCCAGCAGCCCCAGACAGGGGCTAGCCAAAAACATTCAGTACTTC.

The rearrangement uses TRBV11-2 and TRBJ2-1; 9 bases match TRBD2. This CDR3 region has 16 residues. The germline V gene has CDR1 SGHAT and CDR2 FQNNGV. The J segment lost 8 bases and the V segment lost 5 bases, leaving 13 bases of the junction unmatched. The CDR3 loop reads CASSRDGLAGVDEQFF. As DNA, the CDR3 is TGTGCCAGCAGCCGAGATGGCTTAGCGGGAGTCGATGAGCAGTTCTTC.

The chain uses TRBV28 and TRBJ2-2; D possibly corresponds to TRBD2 (5 bases). Germline V gene lookup returns CDR1 MDHEN and CDR2 SYDVKM. There are 16 residues in the CDR3. Here the CDR3 reads CAASEGPVSDPGELFF. CDR3 coding DNA: TGTGCAGCGAGCGAGGGCCCCGTATCCGATCCCGGGGAGCTGTTTTTT. The variable domain in full, completed from reference TRBV28 and TRBJ2-2, reads DVKVTQSSRYLVKRTGEKVFLECVQDMDHENMFWYRQDPGLGLRLIYFSYDVKMKEKGDIPEGYSVSREKKERFSLILESASTNQTSMYLCAASEGPVSDPGELFFGEGSRLTVL.

The chain employs TRBV5-1 and TRBJ2-5; D not certain. V lost 0 bases and J 7 bases, leaving 10 bases between the germline ends. Germline V gene lookup returns CDR1 SGHRS and CDR2 YFSETQ. The length of the CDR3 is 13 residues. The CDR3 DNA follows: TGCGCCAGCAGCTTGGACAGCCCCACGACCCAGTACTTC. Translation gives CASSLDSPTTQYF.

This rearrangement joins TRBV27 to TRBJ2-7, with a possible D match to TRBD2 (6 bases). CDR1 and CDR2 from the germline V gene are MNHEY and SMNVEV (reference sequence). The CDR3 is made up of 14 amino acids. Trimming stripped 2 bases from V and 1 base from J, with 9 bases between. The CDR3 sequence is CASSLGAGSYEQYF. The CDR3 DNA sequence: TGTGCCAGCAGTTTAGGTGCGGGATCCTACGAGCAGTACTTC.

This chain connects TRBV11-2 to TRBJ1-1; 7 positions agree with TRBD1. Germline V CDR1 and CDR2: SGHAT, FQNNGV. There are 14 residues in the CDR3. Trimming removed 5 bases from V and 1 base from J; junction bases left unmatched: 4. The CDR3 nucleotides are TGTGCCAGCAGCCTCTGGGACAGGAACACTGAAGCTTTCTTT. The encoded protein is CASSLWDRNTEAFF.

This clone was found once. The chain joins TRBV10-3 to TRBJ2-7, with a tentative D call TRBD2 (5 bases). Looked up from germline, CDR1 is ENHRY and CDR2 is SYGVKD. The germline V and J ends were trimmed by 4 bases and 0 bases, with 10 bases remaining between them. CDR3 size: 14 residues. The DNA for the CDR3 is TGTGCCATCAGTGGGTCGGGGAGCTCCTACGAGCAGTACTTC. Amino acid sequence: CAISGSGSSYEQYF.

The chain uses TRBV3-1 (or the pseudogene TRBV3-2) and TRBJ2-7; TRBD2 aligns across 8 bases. Germline V lookup: CDR1 LGHDT, CDR2 YNNKEL (reference sequence). The CDR3 is 15 amino acids. J gave up 5 bases and V 4 bases, and 10 bases lay outside the gene matches. CDR3 protein: CASSLSLAVKDEQYF. The CDR3 DNA sequence: TGTGCCAGCAGCCTCTCACTAGCGGTTAAAGACGAGCAGTACTTC.

This clone was counted a few times. CDR3: CAIKQPSLYNYGYTF. CDR3 DNA sequence: TGTGCCATCAAACAGCCCAGCCTTTATAACTATGGCTACACCTTC. This chain links TRBV21-1 with TRBJ1-2; TRBD1, the table's D call, lacks a check against the DNA. TRBV21-1 is labeled a pseudogene. This CDR3 comprises 15 residues.

V and J are TRBV5-4 and TRBJ1-2; D is unclear. The V and J ends lost 4 bases and 10 bases respectively, with 17 bases between them. Germline loops: CDR1 SGHNT, CDR2 YYREEE (reference sequence). The CDR3 length is 13 residues. The CDR3 here is CASSPNLGGAYTF. The CDR3 coding sequence is TGTGCCAGCAGCCCGAACCTCGGAGGTGCCTACACCTTC.

The gene calls are TRBV5-1 and TRBJ1-1, with D maybe TRBD1 (5 bases). The germline CDR1 and CDR2 sequences are SGHRS and YFSETQ. V was clipped by 0 bases and J by 11 bases, with 14 bases between them. This CDR3 is built from 13 residues. In nucleotides, the CDR3 is TGCGCCAGCAGCTTGGAAGGGACTCTTGGCGCTTTCTTT. Residues: CASSLEGTLGAFF.

V is TRBV6-5 and J is TRBJ1-2; D uncertain. Per germline, CDR1 MNHEY and CDR2 SVGAGI. V was cut by 2 bases and J by 9 bases, with 13 bases left in between. CDR3 length: 13 amino acids. The DNA for the CDR3 is TGTGCCAGCAGTTACGGTCGCGGGTTTAGCTACACCTTC. Its translation is CASSYGRGFSYTF.

V is TRBV6-5 and J is TRBJ2-1; TRBD2 matches at 7 bases. CDR1 and CDR2 (germline): MNHEY, SVGAGI. This CDR3 is built from 15 residues. Trimming cost V 6 bases and J 2 bases; bases outside gene matches: 7. The CDR3 DNA follows: TGTGCCAGCAGCCGGGACGGGGGGACCTACAATGAGCAGTTCTTC. It is translated as CASSRDGGTYNEQFF.

The CDR3 protein is CASSEAASGKNEQFF. The CDR3, as DNA: TGTGCCAGCAGTGAAGCGGCTAGCGGGAAAAATGAGCAGTTCTTC. The rearrangement joins TRBV2 to TRBJ2-1; 9 bases match TRBD2. Losses at the gene ends were 0 bases for V and 7 bases for J; bases not matched to a gene: 4. This CDR3 has 15 residues. Germline CDR1 reads SNHLY; CDR2 reads FYNNEI.

The chain carries TRBV28 and TRBJ2-3; 11 bases match TRBD1. The CDR3 covers 15 residues. Germline CDR1 is MDHEN and CDR2 is SYDVKM. J gave up 7 bases and V 3 bases, and 6 bases lay outside the gene matches. CDR3 protein: CASSFIGTGGNTQYF. The CDR3 DNA reads as TGTGCCAGCAGTTTTATTGGGACAGGGGGAAATACGCAGTATTTT.

CDR3 region: CASSLGASDDTDTQYF. DNA of the CDR3: TGCGCCAGCAGCTTGGGGGCTAGCGATGACACAGATACGCAGTATTTT. The V gene is TRBV5-1, the J gene TRBJ2-3, with D tentatively TRBD2 (6 bases). The CDR3 sequence is 16 residues long. V shed 0 bases and J shed 2 bases, with 13 bases lying between them. Per germline, CDR1 SGHRS and CDR2 YFSETQ.

The V gene is TRBV7-8, the J gene TRBJ2-1, with TRBD2 identical over 8 bases. CDR1 and CDR2 from the germline V gene are SGHVS and FQNEAQ. The J segment lost 5 bases and the V segment lost 5 bases, leaving 11 bases of the junction unmatched. The CDR3 has 16 amino acids. CDR3 loop: CASSPGGALRDNEQFF. In DNA form, the CDR3 reads TGTGCCAGCAGCCCGGGGGGGGCGCTACGGGACAATGAGCAGTTCTTC. Based on the CDR3 plus reference TRBV7-8 and TRBJ2-1, the full variable domain is GAGVSQSPRYKVAKRGQDVALRCDPISGHVSLFWYQQALGQGPEFLTYFQNEAQLDKSGLPSDRFFAERPEGSVSTLKIQRTQQEDSAVYLCASSPGGALRDNEQFFGPGTRLTVL.

The chain recombines TRBV11-2 with TRBJ2-1, with 7 bases aligning to TRBD2. V shed 5 bases, J shed 0 bases, and the junction held 7 bases outside the gene matches. This CDR3 spans 16 amino acids. Germline CDR1 SGHAT, CDR2 FQNNGV. CDR3 sequence (DNA): TGTGCCAGCAGCCGGGGACTAAGTGGCTCCTACAATGAGCAGTTCTTC. It is translated as CASSRGLSGSYNEQFF. Using reference TRBV11-2 and TRBJ2-1 for the parts outside the CDR3, the full variable domain is EAGVAQSPRYKIIEKRQSVAFWCNPISGHATLYWYQQILGQGPKLLIQFQNNGVVDDSQLPKDRFSAERLKGVDSTLKIQPAKLEDSAVYLCASSRGLSGSYNEQFFGPGTRLTVL.

The chain has TRBV25-1 and TRBJ2-5, with 7 bases aligning to TRBD2. Germline V lookup: CDR1 MGHDK, CDR2 SYGVNS. Trimming removed 0 bases from V and 5 bases from J; junction bases left unmatched: 9. The CDR3 is made up of 16 amino acids. The CDR3 region has the DNA TGTGCCAGCAGTGAATATATCGGCGGGGGAGGGGAGACCCAGTACTTC. Protein product: CASSEYIGGGGETQYF.

The genes are TRBV27 and TRBJ1-5; D remains ambiguous. V was pared by 0 bases and J by 9 bases, with 9 bases between. CDR1 and CDR2 (germline): MNHEY, SMNVEV (reference sequence). CDR3 size: 13 residues. CDR3 nucleotides: TGTGCCAGCAGTTTATCCGGGTTCGGGCCCCAGCATTTT. Protein: CASSLSGFGPQHF.

This clone was counted between two and nine times. The J gene is TRBJ1-4, the V gene TRBV20-1; unclear D gene. CDR1 DFQATT and CDR2 SNEGSKA come from the germline V gene (reference sequence). The CDR3 length is 11 residues. The germline V and J ends were trimmed by 4 bases and 6 bases, with 6 bases remaining between them. The CDR3 nucleotides are TGCAGTGCTATCTTTGATGAAAAACTGTTTTTT. Translated: CSAIFDEKLFF.

This chain joins TRBV11-2 and TRBJ1-2; D remains unclear. Germline CDR1 is SGHAT and CDR2 is FQNNGV. The V end was cut by 0 bases, the J end by 8 bases, with 7 bases between. This CDR3 contains 12 residues. DNA for the CDR3: TGTGCCAGCAGCTTAGAACTGGAGGGCTACACCTTC. Amino acid sequence: CASSLELEGYTF.

This clone turned up a few times. Other DNA sequences from this sample encode an identical CDR3 as well. The chain couples TRBV7-9 to TRBJ2-7; possible D gene TRBD2, 5 bases. Germline assignment: CDR1 SEHNR and CDR2 FQNEAQ (reference sequence). The length of the CDR3 is 12 residues. Deletions cut 3 bases from V and 4 bases from J, with 7 bases between. CDR3 coding DNA: TGTGCCAGCAGCTTGACGGGGTACGAGCAGTACTTC. Translated: CASSLTGYEQYF.

CDR3 sequence: CASKRHRAIYGYTF. The CDR3, as DNA: TGTGCCAGCAAACGTCACAGGGCTATCTATGGCTACACCTTC. The chain links TRBV11-3 to TRBJ1-2, with TRBD1 as a possible D gene (6 bases). The CDR3 consists of 14 residues. Per the germline V gene, CDR1 is SGHNT and CDR2 is YENEEA. V lost 7 bases, J lost 4 bases, and 16 bases lay in between.

The V gene is TRBV6-5, the J gene TRBJ1-3; maybe TRBD1 (6 bases). V lost 6 bases, J lost 0 bases, and 9 bases lay in between. The germline V gene has CDR1 MNHEY and CDR2 SVGAGI. This CDR3 is built from 14 residues. DNA of the CDR3: TGTGCCAGCAGCACAGGGAACTCTGGAAACACCATATATTTT. It yields the protein CASSTGNSGNTIYF.

The V and J genes are TRBV4-1 and TRBJ1-2, with 7 bases aligning to TRBD1. This CDR3 region has 12 residues. Germline lookup yields CDR1 MGHRA and CDR2 YSYEKL. V gave up 5 bases and J gave up 4 bases; unmatched junction bases: 1. The CDR3 sequence is CASSGQAYGYTF. Written as DNA, the CDR3 is TGCGCCAGCAGCGGACAGGCCTATGGCTACACCTTC.

The chain employs TRBV5-1 and TRBJ2-7; D is unclear. Trimming took 0 bases from V and 4 from J, leaving 8 bases between them. Per germline, CDR1 SGHRS and CDR2 YFSETQ. The CDR3 has 13 residues. DNA of the CDR3: TGCGCCAGCAGCTTGGCCTCTACTTACGAGCAGTACTTC. The encoded protein is CASSLASTYEQYF.

The rearrangement joins TRBV6-5 to TRBJ2-3, with D possibly being TRBD2 (6 bases). V was clipped by 6 bases and J by 2 bases, with 15 bases between them. The CDR3 has 15 residues. CDR1 MNHEY and CDR2 SVGAGI come from the germline V gene. The CDR3: CASRRTTMNTDTQYF. CDR3 DNA sequence: TGTGCCAGCAGGCGGACTACCATGAACACAGATACGCAGTATTTT.

The CDR3 bases are TGCGCCAGCAGTCCTCAGACAGGGGGCGCGAGGGATGGAACGACAGATACGCAGTATTTT. Protein sequence: CASSPQTGGARDGTTDTQYF. The V gene is TRBV10-1, the J gene TRBJ2-3; TRBD1 matches at 10 bases. Unmatched junction bases numbered 20, after V lost 5 bases and J lost 3 bases. CDR3 length equals 20 residues. Germline-derived CDR1 and CDR2 are WNHNN and SYGVQD (reference sequence).

The chain uses TRBV3-1 (or the pseudogene TRBV3-2) and TRBJ2-1, with 12 bases identical to TRBD2. V was pared by 3 bases and J by 4 bases, with 7 bases of the junction left unmatched. Germline V CDR1 and CDR2: LGHDT, YNNKEL (reference sequence). The CDR3 spans 17 residues. CDR3 coding DNA: TGTGCCAGCAGCCACCGACTAGCGGGGGCACCGTACAATGAGCAGTTCTTC. Translated, it gives CASSHRLAGAPYNEQFF.